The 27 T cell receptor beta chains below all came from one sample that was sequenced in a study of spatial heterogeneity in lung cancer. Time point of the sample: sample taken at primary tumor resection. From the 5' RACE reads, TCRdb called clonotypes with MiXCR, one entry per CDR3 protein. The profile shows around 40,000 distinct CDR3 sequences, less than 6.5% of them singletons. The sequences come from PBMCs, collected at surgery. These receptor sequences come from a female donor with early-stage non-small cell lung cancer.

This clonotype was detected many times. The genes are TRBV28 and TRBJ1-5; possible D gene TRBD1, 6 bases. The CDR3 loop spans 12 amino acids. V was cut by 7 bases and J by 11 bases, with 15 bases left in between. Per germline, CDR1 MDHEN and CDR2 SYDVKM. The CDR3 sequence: CASTLPRGAQHF. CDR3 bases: TGTGCCAGCACCCTTCCAAGGGGGGCCCAGCATTTT.

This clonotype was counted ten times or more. The CDR3 loop is CSARGGSVAGGTDTQYF. DNA for the CDR3: TGCAGTGCTAGGGGCGGTTCGGTAGCGGGGGGTACAGATACGCAGTATTTT. The V gene is TRBV20-1, the J gene TRBJ2-3, with 10 bases fitting TRBD2. V gave up 3 bases and J gave up 3 bases; unmatched junction bases: 12. The CDR3 consists of 17 residues. Germline V gene sequence: CDR1 DFQATT, CDR2 SNEGSKA (reference sequence).

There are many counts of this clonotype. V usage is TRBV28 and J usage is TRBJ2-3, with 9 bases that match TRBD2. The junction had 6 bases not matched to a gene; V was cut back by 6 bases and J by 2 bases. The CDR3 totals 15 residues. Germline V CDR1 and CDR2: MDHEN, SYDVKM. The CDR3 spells CASSLRTSDTDTQYF. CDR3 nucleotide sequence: TGTGCCAGCAGCCTACGGACTAGCGACACAGATACGCAGTATTTT.

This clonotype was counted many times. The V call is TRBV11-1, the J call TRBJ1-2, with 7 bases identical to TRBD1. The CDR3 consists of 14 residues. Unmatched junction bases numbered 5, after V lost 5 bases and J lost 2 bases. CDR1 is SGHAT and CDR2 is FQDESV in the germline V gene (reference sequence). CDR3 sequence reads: CASSRQGSNYGYTF. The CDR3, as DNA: TGTGCCAGCAGCCGACAGGGATCAAACTATGGCTACACCTTC.

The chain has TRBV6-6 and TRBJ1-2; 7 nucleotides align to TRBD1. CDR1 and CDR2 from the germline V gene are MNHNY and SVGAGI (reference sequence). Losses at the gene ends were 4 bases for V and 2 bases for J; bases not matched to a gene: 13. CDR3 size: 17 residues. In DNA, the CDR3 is TGTGCCAGCAGTTCTTCCCCGGGGGTGACAGGGAACTATGGCTACACCTTC. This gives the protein CASSSSPGVTGNYGYTF.

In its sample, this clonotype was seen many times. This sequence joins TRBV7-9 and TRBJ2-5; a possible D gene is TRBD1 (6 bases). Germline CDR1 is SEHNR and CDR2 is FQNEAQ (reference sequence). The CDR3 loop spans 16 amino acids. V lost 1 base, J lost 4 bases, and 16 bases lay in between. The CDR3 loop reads CASSLEGTRRGETQYF. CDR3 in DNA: TGTGCCAGCAGCTTAGAGGGGACCCGCAGGGGAGAGACCCAGTACTTC.

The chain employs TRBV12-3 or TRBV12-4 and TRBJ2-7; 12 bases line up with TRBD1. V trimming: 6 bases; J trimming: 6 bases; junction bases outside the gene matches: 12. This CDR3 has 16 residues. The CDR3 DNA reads TGTGCCAGCAGCAATTTGTGGGGGACAGGGGGCGTCGAGCAGTACTTC. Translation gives CASSNLWGTGGVEQYF.

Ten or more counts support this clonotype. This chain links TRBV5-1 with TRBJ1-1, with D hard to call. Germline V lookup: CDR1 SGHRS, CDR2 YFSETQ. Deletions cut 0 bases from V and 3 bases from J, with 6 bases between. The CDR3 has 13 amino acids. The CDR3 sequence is CASSLEVDTEAFF. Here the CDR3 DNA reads TGCGCCAGCAGCTTGGAGGTTGACACTGAAGCTTTCTTT.

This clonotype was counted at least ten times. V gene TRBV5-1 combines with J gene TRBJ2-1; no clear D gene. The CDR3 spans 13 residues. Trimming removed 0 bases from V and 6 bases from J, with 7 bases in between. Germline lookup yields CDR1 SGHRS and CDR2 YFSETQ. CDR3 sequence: CASSLDGLNEQFF. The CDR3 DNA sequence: TGCGCCAGCAGCTTGGACGGCCTCAATGAGCAGTTCTTC.

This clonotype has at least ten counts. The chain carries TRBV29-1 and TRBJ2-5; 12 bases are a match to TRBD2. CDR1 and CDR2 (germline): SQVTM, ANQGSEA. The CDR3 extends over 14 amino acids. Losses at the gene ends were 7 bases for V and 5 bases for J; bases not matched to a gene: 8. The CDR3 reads CSAASGGAGETQYF. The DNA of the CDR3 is TGCAGCGCCGCTAGCGGGGGGGCCGGTGAGACCCAGTACTTC.

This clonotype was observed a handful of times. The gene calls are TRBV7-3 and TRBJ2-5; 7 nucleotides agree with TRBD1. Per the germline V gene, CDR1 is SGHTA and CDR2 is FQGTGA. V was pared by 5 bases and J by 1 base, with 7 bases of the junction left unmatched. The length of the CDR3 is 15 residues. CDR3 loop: CASSEQGWFQETQYF. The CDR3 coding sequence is TGTGCCAGCAGCGAACAGGGGTGGTTCCAAGAGACCCAGTACTTC.

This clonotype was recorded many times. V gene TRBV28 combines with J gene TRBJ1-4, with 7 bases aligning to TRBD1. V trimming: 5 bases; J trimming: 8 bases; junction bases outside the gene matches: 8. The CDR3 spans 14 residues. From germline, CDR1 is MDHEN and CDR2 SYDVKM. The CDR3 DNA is TGTGCCAGCAGTGGAACAGGGGCGCAGGAAAAACTGTTTTTT. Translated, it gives CASSGTGAQEKLFF.

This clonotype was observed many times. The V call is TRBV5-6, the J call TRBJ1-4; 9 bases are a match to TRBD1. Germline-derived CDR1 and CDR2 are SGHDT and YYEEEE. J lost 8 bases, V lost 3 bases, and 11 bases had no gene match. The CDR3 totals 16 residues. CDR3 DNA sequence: TGTGCCAGCAGCTCCGACTTCACAGGGGGCTACGAAAAACTGTTTTTT. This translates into CASSSDFTGGYEKLFF.

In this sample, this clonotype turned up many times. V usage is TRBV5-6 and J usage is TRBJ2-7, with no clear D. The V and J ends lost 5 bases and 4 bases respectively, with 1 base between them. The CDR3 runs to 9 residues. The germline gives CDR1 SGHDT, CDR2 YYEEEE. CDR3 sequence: CASSYEQYF. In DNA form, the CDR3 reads TGTGCCAGCAGTTACGAGCAGTACTTC.

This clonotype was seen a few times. This CDR3 reads CSAGETRQGTYEQYF. The CDR3 coding sequence is TGCAGTGCTGGCGAGACACGACAGGGGACCTACGAGCAGTACTTC. The J gene is TRBJ2-7, the V gene TRBV20-1, with 8 bases lining up with TRBD1. Germline-derived CDR1 and CDR2 are DFQATT and SNEGSKA (reference sequence). V lost 5 bases to trimming and J lost 2 bases; unmatched junction nucleotides: 11. The CDR3 is 15 residues long.

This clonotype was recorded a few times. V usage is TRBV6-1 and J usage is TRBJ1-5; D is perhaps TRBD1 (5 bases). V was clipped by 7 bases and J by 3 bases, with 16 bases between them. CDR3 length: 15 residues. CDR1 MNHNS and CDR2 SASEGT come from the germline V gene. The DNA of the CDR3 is TGTGCCAGCACCTTGAGGAGGGGAGACAATCAGCCCCAGCATTTT. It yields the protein CASTLRRGDNQPQHF.

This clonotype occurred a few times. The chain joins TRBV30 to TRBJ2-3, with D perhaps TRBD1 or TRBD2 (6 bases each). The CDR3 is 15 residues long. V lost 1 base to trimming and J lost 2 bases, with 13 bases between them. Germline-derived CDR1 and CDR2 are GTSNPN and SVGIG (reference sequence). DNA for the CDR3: TGTGCCTGGAGTGGGGGGGCCGATATCACAGATACGCAGTATTTT. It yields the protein CAWSGGADITDTQYF.

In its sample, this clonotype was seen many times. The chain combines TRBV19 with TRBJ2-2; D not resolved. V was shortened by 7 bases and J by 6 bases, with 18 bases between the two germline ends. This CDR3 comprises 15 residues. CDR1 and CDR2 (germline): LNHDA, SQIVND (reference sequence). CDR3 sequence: CASTNLGMSAGELFF. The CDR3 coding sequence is TGTGCCAGTACCAACCTGGGGATGTCGGCCGGGGAGCTGTTTTTT.

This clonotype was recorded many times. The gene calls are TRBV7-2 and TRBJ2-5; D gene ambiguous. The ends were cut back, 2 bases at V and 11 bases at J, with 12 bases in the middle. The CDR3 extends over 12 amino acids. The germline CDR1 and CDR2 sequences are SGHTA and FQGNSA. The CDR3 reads CASSLSHDLQYF. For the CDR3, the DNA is TGTGCCAGCAGCTTAAGTCATGATTTGCAGTACTTC. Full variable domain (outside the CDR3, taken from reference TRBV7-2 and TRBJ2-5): GAGVSQSPSNKVTEKGKDVELRCDPISGHTALYWYRQSLGQGLEFLIYFQGNSAPDKSGLPSDRFSAERTGGSVSTLTIQRTQQEDSAVYLCASSLSHDLQYFGPGTRLLVL.

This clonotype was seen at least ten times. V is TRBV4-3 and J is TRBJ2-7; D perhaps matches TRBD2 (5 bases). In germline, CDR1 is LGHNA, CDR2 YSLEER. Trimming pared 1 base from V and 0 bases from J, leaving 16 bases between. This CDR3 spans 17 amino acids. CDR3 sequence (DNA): TGCGCCAGCAGCCAAGGGGAGTGGCAGGATTACTCCTACGAGCAGTACTTC. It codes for CASSQGEWQDYSYEQYF.

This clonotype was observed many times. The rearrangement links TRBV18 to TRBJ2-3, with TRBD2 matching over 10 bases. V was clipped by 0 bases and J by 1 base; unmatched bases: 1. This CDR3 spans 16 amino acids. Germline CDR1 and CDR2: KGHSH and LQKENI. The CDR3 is CASSPPLAGGTDTQYF. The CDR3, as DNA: TGTGCCAGCTCACCACCGCTAGCGGGGGGCACAGATACGCAGTATTTT.

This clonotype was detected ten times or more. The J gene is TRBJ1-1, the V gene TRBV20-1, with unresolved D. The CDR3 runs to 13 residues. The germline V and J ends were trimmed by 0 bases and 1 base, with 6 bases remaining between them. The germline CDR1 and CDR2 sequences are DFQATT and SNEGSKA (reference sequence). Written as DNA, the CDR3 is TGCAGTGCTAGAGATTGGCGGAACACTGAAGCTTTCTTT. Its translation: CSARDWRNTEAFF.

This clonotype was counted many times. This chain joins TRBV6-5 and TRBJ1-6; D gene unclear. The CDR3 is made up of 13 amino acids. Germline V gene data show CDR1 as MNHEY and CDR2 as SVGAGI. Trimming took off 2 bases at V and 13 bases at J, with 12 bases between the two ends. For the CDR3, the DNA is TGTGCCAGCAGTTACCTTGACACCGTGCCCCTCCACTTT. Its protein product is CASSYLDTVPLHF.

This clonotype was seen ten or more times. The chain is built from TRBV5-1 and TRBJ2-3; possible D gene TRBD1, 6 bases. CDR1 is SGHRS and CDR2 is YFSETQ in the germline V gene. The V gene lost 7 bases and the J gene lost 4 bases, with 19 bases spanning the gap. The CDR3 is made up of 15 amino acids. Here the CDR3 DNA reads TGCGCCAGCGGGTGGGGGCGCGGCGAGGCAGATACGCAGTATTTT. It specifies CASGWGRGEADTQYF.

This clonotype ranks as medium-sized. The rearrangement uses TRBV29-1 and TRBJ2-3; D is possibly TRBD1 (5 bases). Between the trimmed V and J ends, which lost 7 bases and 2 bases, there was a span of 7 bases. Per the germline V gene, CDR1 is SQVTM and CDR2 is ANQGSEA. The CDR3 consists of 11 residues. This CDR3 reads CSGTITDTQYF. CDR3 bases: TGCAGCGGGACAATCACAGATACGCAGTATTTT.

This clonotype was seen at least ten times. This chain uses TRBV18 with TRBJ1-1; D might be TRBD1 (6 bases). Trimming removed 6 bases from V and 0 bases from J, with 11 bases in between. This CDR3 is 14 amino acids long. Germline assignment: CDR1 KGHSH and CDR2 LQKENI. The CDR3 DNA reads TGTGCCAGCTCCCACGACAGGATGAACACTGAAGCTTTCTTT. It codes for CASSHDRMNTEAFF.

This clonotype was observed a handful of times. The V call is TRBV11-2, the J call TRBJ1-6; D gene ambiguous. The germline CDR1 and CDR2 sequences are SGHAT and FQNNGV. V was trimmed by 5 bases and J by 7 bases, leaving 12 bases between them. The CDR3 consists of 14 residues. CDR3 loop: CASSPFDPNSPLHF. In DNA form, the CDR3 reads TGTGCCAGCAGCCCCTTCGATCCCAATTCACCCCTCCACTTT.